Below, 29 T cell receptor beta chains from the same sample are listed, as sequenced in a study of shared clonotypes between healthy human individuals. Assay: immunoSEQ multiplex PCR; the TCRdb copy retains only in-frame clones and omits some. The data show 2 million to 3 million clones, roughly 93% seen once. The source material was naive CD4+ T cells from PBMCs. Subset noted: CD45RA+ positively selected. Receptor source: a man aged 18 to 29 in good health. Some clones in this sample may be carry-over from other donors' samples.

This chain links TRBV28 with TRBJ2-5; 9 bases are a match to TRBD1. The CDR3 sequence is 13 residues long. V lost 6 bases, J lost 1 base, and 0 bases stayed unmatched. Germline assignment: CDR1 MDHEN and CDR2 SYDVKM. The CDR3 is CASRGQGQETQYF. In DNA, the CDR3 is TGTGCCAGCAGGGGACAGGGCCAAGAGACCCAGTACTTC.

CDR3: CSVERRFYSTDTQYF. CDR3 bases: TGCAGCGTTGAACGGAGATTTTATAGCACAGATACGCAGTATTTT. V usage is TRBV29-1 and J usage is TRBJ2-3; no clear D. V was cut by 2 bases and J by 0 bases, with 12 bases left in between. This CDR3 has 15 residues. Germline V gene lookup returns CDR1 SQVTM and CDR2 ANQGSEA.

The chain uses TRBV7-9 and TRBJ2-2, with D unresolved. The CDR3 spans 13 residues. The germline V gene has CDR1 SEHNR and CDR2 FQNEAQ (reference sequence). V lost 5 bases and J 5 bases, leaving 9 bases between the germline ends. Written as DNA, the CDR3 is TGTGCCAGCAGCCCAGATAGTACCGGGGAGCTGTTTTTT. Amino acids: CASSPDSTGELFF.

This clone was counted once. This chain uses TRBV5-1 with TRBJ1-4, with a possible D match to TRBD1 (6 bases). The CDR3 has 14 residues. V was trimmed by 4 bases and J by 6 bases, leaving 13 bases between them. Germline V gives CDR1 SGHRS, CDR2 YFSETQ. DNA of the CDR3: TGCGCCAGCAGCAGGGACACGGGGGATGAAAAACTGTTTTTT. This codes for CASSRDTGDEKLFF.

The chain couples TRBV4-1 to TRBJ2-1; no definite D call. Between the trimmed V and J ends, which lost 0 bases and 15 bases, there was a span of 15 bases. This CDR3 comprises 13 residues. The V gene's germline CDR1 is MGHRA and CDR2 YSYEKL. This CDR3 is CASSQEAVGSGFF. CDR3 DNA: TGCGCCAGCAGCCAAGAGGCAGTGGGTTCAGGGTTCTTC.

V and J are TRBV18 and TRBJ2-4; 7 positions match TRBD2. The CDR3 loop spans 14 amino acids. The junction had 0 bases not matched to a gene; V was cut back by 0 bases and J by 4 bases. CDR1 is KGHSH, CDR2 LQKENI, per germline. DNA of the CDR3: TGTGCCAGCTCACCACCCGGGGGGAAAAACATTCAGTACTTC. This translates into CASSPPGGKNIQYF.

The rearrangement uses TRBV18 and TRBJ2-6; D may be TRBD1 (5 bases). V was trimmed by 1 base and J by 1 base, leaving 17 bases between them. The CDR3 extends over 19 amino acids. Germline V CDR1 and CDR2: KGHSH, LQKENI. The CDR3 loop is CASSPRLGPADSGANVLTF. In nucleotides, the CDR3 is TGTGCCAGCTCACCACGGCTGGGGCCGGCAGATTCTGGGGCCAACGTCCTGACTTTC.

V is TRBV5-4 and J is TRBJ1-2, with D tentatively TRBD1 (6 bases). V dropped 4 bases and J dropped 5 bases, with 18 bases sitting between them. The CDR3 totals 15 residues. Germline loops: CDR1 SGHNT, CDR2 YYREEE (reference sequence). CDR3 coding DNA: TGTGCCAGCAGCAGCCGACAGGCTAGTAGGTATGGCTACACCTTC. Translating it yields CASSSRQASRYGYTF.

The chain joins TRBV10-3 to TRBJ1-2; D may be TRBD1 (5 bases). This CDR3 is 13 amino acids long. With 7 bases removed from V and 7 bases from J, the gap between germline ends came to 16 bases. Germline V gene lookup returns CDR1 ENHRY and CDR2 SYGVKD. CDR3 protein: CAIKAGFGLGYTF. CDR3 nucleotides: TGTGCCATCAAGGCAGGGTTCGGGCTTGGCTACACCTTC.

This chain's CDR3 is CASRSGLAHTGELFF. DNA of the CDR3: TGCGCCAGCAGGTCTGGACTAGCGCACACCGGGGAGCTGTTTTTT. The chain links TRBV5-1 to TRBJ2-2; 9 nucleotides align to TRBD2. CDR3 length: 15 residues. Germline CDR1 is SGHRS and CDR2 is YFSETQ. J was trimmed by 3 bases and V by 5 bases; bases with no gene match: 5.

This chain links TRBV7-3 with TRBJ1-1, with D uncertain. Trimming stripped 2 bases from V and 4 bases from J, with 8 bases between. Per germline, CDR1 SGHTA and CDR2 FQGTGA. This CDR3 has 13 amino acids. Here the CDR3 DNA reads TGTGCCAGCAGCTTAGGAGTACGCACTGAAGCTTTCTTT. Residues: CASSLGVRTEAFF.

This chain uses TRBV11-2 with TRBJ1-4; no firm D call. Trimming pared 5 bases from V and 8 bases from J, leaving 15 bases between. The length of the CDR3 is 14 residues. The germline CDR1 and CDR2 sequences are SGHAT and FQNNGV. CDR3 DNA sequence: TGTGCCAGCAGCACCGCGGCCCAGCGGGAAAAACTGTTTTTT. This gives the protein CASSTAAQREKLFF.

Note on this clone: At the DNA level, this CDR3 is encoded by other sequences in the same sample as well. The rearrangement uses TRBV18 and TRBJ2-7; D might be TRBD2 (6 bases). CDR3 size: 13 residues. CDR1 and CDR2 (germline): KGHSH, LQKENI. Trimming shortened V by 6 bases and J by 3 bases, and 12 bases separated the two germline ends. In DNA, the CDR3 is TGTGCCAGCTCCGGGGGTTCAAGCTACGAGCAGTACTTC. It codes for CASSGGSSYEQYF.

The rearrangement links TRBV5-1 to TRBJ2-3, with TRBD2 identical over 11 bases. J was trimmed by 7 bases and V by 1 base; bases with no gene match: 14. Per germline, CDR1 SGHRS and CDR2 YFSETQ. The CDR3 spans 18 residues. The CDR3 loop reads CASSLIIAGGPAGNTQYF. The CDR3 coding sequence is TGCGCCAGCAGCTTGATCATAGCGGGAGGGCCGGCGGGGAATACGCAGTATTTT.

V gene TRBV11-2 combines with J gene TRBJ2-5; TRBD2 agrees at 8 bases. The germline CDR1 and CDR2 sequences are SGHAT and FQNNGV. V lost 5 bases, J lost 8 bases, and 7 bases stayed unmatched. The CDR3 consists of 13 residues. CDR3 bases: TGTGCCAGCAGCCCGGGGAGCGGGGGAACCCAGTACTTC. Protein product: CASSPGSGGTQYF. Supplemented by reference TRBV11-2 and TRBJ2-5, the full variable domain reads EAGVAQSPRYKIIEKRQSVAFWCNPISGHATLYWYQQILGQGPKLLIQFQNNGVVDDSQLPKDRFSAERLKGVDSTLKIQPAKLEDSAVYLCASSPGSGGTQYFGPGTRLLVL.

The chain joins TRBV6-1 to TRBJ2-7; maybe TRBD1 (5 bases). There are 12 residues in the CDR3. Germline CDR1 is MNHNS and CDR2 is SASEGT. Trimming shortened V by 3 bases and J by 2 bases, and 5 bases separated the two germline ends. The CDR3 nucleotides read TGTGCCAGCAGTGAGGACACCTACGAGCAGTACTTC. As protein: CASSEDTYEQYF.

J is TRBJ1-5 and V is TRBV4-1; D perhaps matches TRBD1 (6 bases). The germline CDR1 and CDR2 sequences are MGHRA and YSYEKL. Trimming stripped 1 base from V and 3 bases from J, with 13 bases between. The CDR3 contains 16 residues. The CDR3 here is CASSQGWGGYNQPQHF. The CDR3 DNA reads TGCGCCAGCAGCCAAGGTTGGGGGGGCTACAATCAGCCCCAGCATTTT.

This chain uses TRBV7-3 with TRBJ2-2, with D unclear. This CDR3 spans 13 amino acids. Deletions cut 5 bases from V and 0 bases from J, with 4 bases between. CDR1 SGHTA and CDR2 FQGTGA come from the germline V gene. In DNA, the CDR3 is TGTGCCAGCAGCGACACGAACACCGGGGAGCTGTTTTTT. Translated: CASSDTNTGELFF.

The V and J genes are TRBV5-6 and TRBJ1-3; TRBD1 is a possible D gene (5 bases). CDR3 length: 14 residues. V shed 4 bases and J shed 1 base, with 9 bases lying between them. The germline V gene encodes CDR1 SGHDT and CDR2 YYEEEE. This CDR3 is CASSRRGSGNTIYF. The CDR3 DNA is TGTGCCAGCAGCAGACGGGGGTCTGGAAACACCATATATTTT.

The chain carries TRBV4-1 and TRBJ1-1, with TRBD1 identical over 11 bases. The CDR3 length is 14 residues. Germline loops: CDR1 MGHRA, CDR2 YSYEKL. V was clipped by 8 bases and J by 2 bases; unmatched bases: 4. The CDR3 DNA is TGCGCCAGCCGGGACAGGGGGGTTAACACTGAAGCTTTCTTT. Translated, it gives CASRDRGVNTEAFF.

The chain employs TRBV5-1 and TRBJ2-7; 7 bases line up with TRBD1. After removal of 4 bases from V and 2 bases from J, the junction contained 9 bases not matched to a gene. The V gene's germline CDR1 is SGHRS and CDR2 YFSETQ. The CDR3 has 15 residues. The chain's CDR3 is CASSQNRGVAYEQYF. As DNA, the CDR3 is TGCGCCAGCAGCCAAAACAGGGGAGTAGCCTACGAGCAGTACTTC.

The rearrangement links TRBV7-2 to TRBJ1-2, with D unclear. Germline lookup yields CDR1 SGHTA and CDR2 FQGNSA. The V end was cut by 1 base, the J end by 4 bases, with 10 bases between. CDR3 length: 14 residues. The CDR3 DNA reads TGTGCCAGCAGCTTAGGGGTCGGGCCCTATGGCTACACCTTC. It translates to CASSLGVGPYGYTF.

The rearrangement joins TRBV5-1 to TRBJ1-2; no clear D gene. The germline CDR1 and CDR2 sequences are SGHRS and YFSETQ. The CDR3 consists of 14 residues. The V end was cut by 2 bases, the J end by 0 bases, with 8 bases between. The CDR3 loop reads CASSFDPANYGYTF. CDR3 DNA sequence: TGCGCCAGCAGCTTCGACCCAGCTAACTATGGCTACACCTTC.

With respect to this clone: This CDR3 is also generated by other DNA sequences in the sample. CDR3 nucleotide sequence: TGTGCCAGCAGTTTGTTAGGGTACTACGAGCAGTACTTC. Translated: CASSLLGYYEQYF. This rearrangement joins TRBV28 to TRBJ2-7; D gene uncertain. CDR1 is MDHEN, CDR2 SYDVKM, per germline. The CDR3 totals 13 residues. V was clipped by 3 bases and J by 3 bases, with 9 bases between them. Supplemented by reference TRBV28 and TRBJ2-7, the full variable domain reads DVKVTQSSRYLVKRTGEKVFLECVQDMDHENMFWYRQDPGLGLRLIYFSYDVKMKEKGDIPEGYSVSREKKERFSLILESASTNQTSMYLCASSLLGYYEQYFGPGTRLTVT.

The chain links TRBV2 to TRBJ2-5, with TRBD1 matching over 8 bases. CDR3 length: 15 amino acids. In germline, CDR1 is SNHLY, CDR2 FYNNEI. V was pared by 5 bases and J by 4 bases, with 9 bases of the junction left unmatched. The CDR3, as DNA: TGTGCCAGCAGTAAATACGGGACAGGCGGAGAGACCCAGTACTTC. Amino acids: CASSKYGTGGETQYF.

The J gene is TRBJ1-2, the V gene TRBV5-1; possibly TRBD1 for D (5 bases). There are 11 residues in the CDR3. From germline, CDR1 is SGHRS and CDR2 YFSETQ. Between the trimmed V and J ends, which lost 5 bases and 8 bases, there was a span of 10 bases. CDR3 region: CASRRGEGYTF. For the CDR3, the DNA is TGCGCCAGCAGAAGGGGTGAGGGCTACACCTTC.

This clone came up a few times. The chain combines TRBV10-3 with TRBJ1-1; 9 bases map to TRBD1. The CDR3 spans 14 residues. The V segment lost 6 bases and the J segment 4 bases; nucleotides outside the gene matches: 6. Per the germline V gene, CDR1 is ENHRY and CDR2 is SYGVKD. CDR3 DNA sequence: TGTGCCATCAGGACCGGGACAGGGAGCACTGAAGCTTTCTTT. This encodes CAIRTGTGSTEAFF.

To note about this clone: Other DNA variants within this sample encode the same CDR3. DNA for the CDR3: TGCAGTGCTAGATCCTACAATGAGCAGTTCTTC. Residues: CSARSYNEQFF. The chain recombines TRBV20-1 with TRBJ2-1; D not certain. This CDR3 contains 11 residues. V shed 2 bases and J shed 1 base, with 0 bases lying between them. In germline, CDR1 is DFQATT, CDR2 SNEGSKA (reference sequence).

V gene TRBV7-3 combines with J gene TRBJ2-2; a possible D gene is TRBD2 (6 bases). Germline V lookup: CDR1 SGHTA, CDR2 FQGTGA. The CDR3 is made up of 16 amino acids. The V and J ends lost 5 bases and 6 bases respectively, with 19 bases between them. CDR3 amino acids: CASSPTRLVEAGELFF. CDR3 nucleotide sequence: TGTGCCAGCAGCCCTACAAGACTAGTTGAGGCCGGGGAGCTGTTTTTT.